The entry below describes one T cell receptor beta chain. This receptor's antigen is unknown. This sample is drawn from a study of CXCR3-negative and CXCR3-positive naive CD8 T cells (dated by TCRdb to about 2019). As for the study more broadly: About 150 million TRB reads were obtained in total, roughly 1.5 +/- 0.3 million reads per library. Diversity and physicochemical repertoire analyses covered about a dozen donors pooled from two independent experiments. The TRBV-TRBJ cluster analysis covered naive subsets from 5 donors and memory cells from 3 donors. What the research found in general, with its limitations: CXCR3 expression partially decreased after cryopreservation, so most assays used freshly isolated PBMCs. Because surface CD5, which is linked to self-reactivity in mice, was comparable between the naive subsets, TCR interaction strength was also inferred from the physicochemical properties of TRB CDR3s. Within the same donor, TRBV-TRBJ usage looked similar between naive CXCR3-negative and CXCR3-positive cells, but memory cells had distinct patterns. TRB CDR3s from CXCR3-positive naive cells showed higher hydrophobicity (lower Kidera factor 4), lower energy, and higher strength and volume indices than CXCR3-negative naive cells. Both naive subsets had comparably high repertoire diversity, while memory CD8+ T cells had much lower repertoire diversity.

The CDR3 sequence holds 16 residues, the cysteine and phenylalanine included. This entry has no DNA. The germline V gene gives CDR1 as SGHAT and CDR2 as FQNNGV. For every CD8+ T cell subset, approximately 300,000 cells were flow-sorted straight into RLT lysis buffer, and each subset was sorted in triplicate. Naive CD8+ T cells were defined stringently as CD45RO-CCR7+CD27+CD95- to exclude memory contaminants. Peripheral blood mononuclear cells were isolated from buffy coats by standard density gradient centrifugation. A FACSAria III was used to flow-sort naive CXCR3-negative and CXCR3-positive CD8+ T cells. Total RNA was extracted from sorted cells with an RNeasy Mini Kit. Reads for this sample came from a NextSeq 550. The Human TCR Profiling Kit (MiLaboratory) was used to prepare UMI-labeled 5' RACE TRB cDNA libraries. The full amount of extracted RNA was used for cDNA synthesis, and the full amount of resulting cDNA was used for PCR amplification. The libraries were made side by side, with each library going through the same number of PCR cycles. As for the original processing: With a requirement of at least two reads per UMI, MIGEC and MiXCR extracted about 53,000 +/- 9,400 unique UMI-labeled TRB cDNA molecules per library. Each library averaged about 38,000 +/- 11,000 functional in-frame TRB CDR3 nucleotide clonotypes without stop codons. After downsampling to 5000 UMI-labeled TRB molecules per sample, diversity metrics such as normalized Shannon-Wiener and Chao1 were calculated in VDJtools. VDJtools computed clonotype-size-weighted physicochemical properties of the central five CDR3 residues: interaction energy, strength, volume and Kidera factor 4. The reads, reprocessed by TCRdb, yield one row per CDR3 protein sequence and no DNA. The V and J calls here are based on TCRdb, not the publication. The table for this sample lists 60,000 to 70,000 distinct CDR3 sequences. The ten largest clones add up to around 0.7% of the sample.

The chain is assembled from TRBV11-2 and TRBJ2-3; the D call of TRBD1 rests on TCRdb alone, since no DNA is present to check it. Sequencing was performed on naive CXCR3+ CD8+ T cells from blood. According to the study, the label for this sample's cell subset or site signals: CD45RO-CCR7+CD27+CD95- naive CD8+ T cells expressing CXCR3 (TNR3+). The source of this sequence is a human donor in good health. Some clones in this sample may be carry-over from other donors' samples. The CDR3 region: CASSSGYIISTDTQYF.